This T cell receptor beta chain was profiled in a study of cytomegalovirus exposure and HLA in healthy donors (dated by TCRdb to 2017 to 2019). Broadly, across the study: According to an earlier analysis of a few hundred of the donors, roughly 180 million T cells yielded roughly 110 million unique TCR beta sequences and approximately 300 Gb of sequence data. High-throughput TCR immunosequencing, statistical association of individual TCRs with disease status, and machine learning were combined to predict cytomegalovirus infection status. Typing coverage differed by locus: A, B, C, DRB1 and DQB1 were typed in roughly 620-640 donors, DQA1 in roughly 510, DPA1 in 600 to 610, and DPB1 in 400 to 480. Donor age, sex, ethnicity and CMV serostatus were compiled together with the repertoire data. The later analysis used no new phenotypic data to find candidate immune exposures, relying instead on TCR beta sequences and their occurrence across donors. In a later genetic analysis, genome-wide SNP genotypes for about 65% of the 666 donors were used, and that subset was treated as a discovery cohort. Besides the first cohort of roughly 640 subjects, a separate validation cohort made up of about 120 different subjects was used. On average, roughly 200,000 unique TCR beta nucleotide sequences were sequenced per donor among 398 genotyped donors of the cohort, with around 19% of those sequences being non-productive. About 300 gigabases of sequencing data and tens of millions of unique TCR sequences made up an early release that covered around 640 HLA-typed donors. Roughly five DR-DQ haplotypes were handled as single units for association and clustering, since linkage in the cohort was strong. An earlier analysis of approximately 500 of the donors applied high-throughput TCR beta sequencing to assess whether each TCR beta V gene segment acted as functional or pseudogenic. A later analysis re-analyzed previously published TCR beta repertoires from 650 to 800 donors and added high-resolution HLA genotyping to study TCR occurrence patterns. Every discovery cohort repertoire had been produced on one sequencing platform. HLA typing included class I and class II loci at four-digit resolution. The aim of the study was to test whether cataloging public T cell receptors could identify signatures of past pathogen exposure. The genetic ancestry cluster associated with self-reported Caucasian donors included over 80% of the approximately 400 genotyped donors. The study profiled the T cell repertoires of hundreds of subjects by immunosequencing and related them to cytomegalovirus serostatus.

Spanning cysteine to phenylalanine, the CDR3 consists of 15 amino acids. Of all the DNA, just the CDR3 is kept, 45 bases in frame from base 1. Cut back by 1 base and 3 bases, the V and J ends lie 10 bases apart. Reading the germline V gene gives CDR1 SGHVS and CDR2 FNYEAQ. Turning to this clone: Its antigen target is currently unknown. No base-level quality is on record; no much larger clone is a single base apart.

The library came from the immunoSEQ multiplex PCR assay. The multiplex PCR relied on a mix of 60 forward primers for TCR Vbeta segments and 13 reverse primers for TCR Jbeta segments. A multiplex PCR assay on genomic DNA amplified the CDR3 region of rearranged TCR beta genes. On the Illumina HiSeq System, the amplified TCR beta libraries were sequenced as 87-base-pair reads. Per the original workflow: Across the 670 or so repertoires, a later analysis counted tens of millions of unique TCR beta chains, roughly 11 million of which were shared by at least two donors. To remove PCR and sequencing errors, raw reads were error-corrected and collapsed into unique sequences using a nearest-neighbor algorithm that merged closely related sequences. To assign V, D and J gene segments, CDR3 sequences were aligned to IMGT reference sequences. For a sequence to be retained, at least a six-nucleotide match to both a V gene segment and a J gene segment was required. A rearrangement was called productive if the CDR3 had no stop codons and remained in frame with V and J, and every other rearrangement was called non-productive. CDR3 was defined according to IMGT convention as the region running from the second conserved V-encoded cysteine to the conserved J-encoded phenylalanine. Sequences without an unambiguous match to a single V gene segment were excluded from the earlier analysis of 500 to 700 of the donors. In an earlier analysis of about 590 of the donors, a V segment was called functional when productive rearrangements were above 56.7%, and segregating when the standard deviation between donors exceeded 5%. To diagnose cytomegalovirus status from the catalog of TCR beta chain sequences, a statistical classification framework was built. In a later analysis, V and J genes were assigned by comparing TCR nucleotide sequences against IMGT/GENE-DB human TR gene sequences. The TCRdist pipeline was used in a later analysis to assign CDR3 sequences and most-parsimonious VDJ recombination scenarios. In a later analysis, every TCR beta chain was defined by the combination of its CDR3 amino acid sequence and its V-gene family, and reads without a unique V-gene family were dropped. To address suspected cross-contamination and a sequencing artifact, a later analysis removed a few hundred highly shared, low-generation-probability nucleotide sequences. In a later analysis, a clonal expansion index for each public chain was calculated from normalized within-repertoire ranks of inferred template counts. Generation probabilities in a later analysis came from a VDJ recombination model fitted to out-of-frame rearrangements, and those results were checked against IGoR. Hypergeometric tests were used in a later analysis to score TCR-TCR, TCR-HLA and TCR-CMV co-occurrence, with a repertoire-size bias correction applied to the TCR pairs. False discovery rates were estimated in a later analysis by permuting HLA or CMV assignments 20 times. A later analysis grouped co-occurring TCRs with DBSCAN, adding TCRdist sequence similarity when clustering within HLA-allele-positive subsets. Repertoires with fewer than 30,000 or more than 120,000 public chains were left out of co-occurrence clustering, as were a handful of repertoires with anomalous nucleotide sharing. Imported from immuneACCESS, the table was reduced by TCRdb to in-frame sequences with V and J called. These copies leave out some clones; in studies compared against another copy, an unresolved V gene accounts for under half, and the cause of the remainder is not known. V, J and clone size reflect that table, while D and trimming were determined from the DNA. For this sample the table gives 80,000 to 100,000 clones, of which 60% to 75% were detected only once. Around 1.3% of the sample comes from the top ten.

In total, 500 to 700 healthy bone marrow donors made up the cohort. All cohort members were sampled while nominally healthy, although unrecorded immune exposures were likely present. The donor tested CMV seronegative and was one of the 352 seronegative cohort members. A peripheral blood sample was collected from each donor, and TCR beta sequencing was performed on peripheral blood mononuclear cells. Genomic DNA extraction from the blood cell samples was performed with the Qiagen DNeasy Blood Extraction Kit. Study-wide conclusions, independent of this receptor: Presence/absence analyses assumed roughly uniform sequencing depth across donors, an assumption that may not hold. A further reported finding was that TCR beta sequences accurately predicted the HLA-A and HLA-B alleles for most subjects in the first cohort. Most TCR sequences were seen in very few donors, while some public TCRs were found in many individuals. At a false discovery rate of 0.05, a later analysis linked 15,000 to 20,000 TCR beta sequences to specific HLA alleles. Correlated functional status among segregating V segments might be attributable to linkage disequilibrium, but an unknown experimental factor could not be ruled out. A cluster of highly shared sequence variants was judged likely to represent a technical artifact of the sequencing pipeline. An association between a missense DCLRE1C variant and V-gene and J-gene trimming of TCR beta chains was found in a later genetic analysis and replicated in an independent cohort. A later analysis found that HLA-associated TCR beta chains were more clonally expanded and had lower generation probabilities than equally common non-associated chains. According to a later analysis, TCR association rates differed among HLA loci, with DRB1 alleles showing the most associated TCRs and HLA-C alleles showing the fewest. The classifier was reported to diagnose cytomegalovirus status with high specificity and sensitivity in both the original cohort and the validation cohort. According to a later analysis, parvovirus B19, influenza, CMV and Epstein-Barr virus appeared linked to several top co-occurrence clusters. Over 15 rarely observed V segments, including chromosome 9 orphons, were excluded from the earlier analysis of approximately 500 of the donors because counts were too low. According to the authors, the approach could potentially be generalized to other disease states and immunological phenotypes. For the cohort, immune exposure information was limited to CMV serostatus. Because HLA typing was unavailable for some donors at each locus, only the typed subset was used in association tests. A few of the identified cytomegalovirus-associated TCR beta chains were confirmed in vitro to be specific for cytomegalovirus antigens. Some IMGT-functional V segments, including TRBV6-2 and TRBV6-3, could not be distinguished by the 87-base-pair reads and were therefore excluded. In a later genetic analysis, fewer N-insertions in productive TCRs were reported among donors in an Asian-associated ancestry cluster than the approximately 630-donor mean. The study listed 150 to 200 TCR beta chains as associated with cytomegalovirus. Strong co-occurrence of HLA alleles, especially DR and DQ, made assigning TCR associations to individual alleles difficult. Only TCR beta chains were sequenced in this cohort, and the absence of alpha or paired-chain data limited detectable features. A later analysis found that most CMV-associated TCR beta chains appeared HLA-restricted, with HLA associations seemingly driven largely by CMV exposure. Broadly in line with IMGT annotations, most TCR beta V segments showed up in productive rearrangements about 87% or about 30% of the time in an earlier analysis of under 700 of the donors.

This sequence uses TRBV7-6 and TRBJ1-3; the D gene is perhaps TRBD1, from 5 matching bases. Sequencing used PBMCs. The origin of this receptor is a female donor in good health and CMV-seronegative. The CDR3 reads CASSLEGRVGNTIYF. The DNA sequence is as follows: TGTGCCAGCAGCTTAGAAGGCAGGGTTGGAAACACCATATATTTT.